The clone carrying this T cell receptor beta chain was found many times. Its specificity is unknown. Mouse germline and gene names are used. This sample is drawn from a study of CD8+ T cells in alopecia areata. Study conclusions and caveats: More clonal than normal scalp was lesional scalp, particularly alopecia totalis/universalis. Patients shared TCRs less clearly than mice did, possibly owing to HLA.

Isolated RNA was reverse transcribed into cDNA used as the sequencing template. This table comes from immunoSEQ multiplex PCR, and its TCRdb copy is limited to in-frame clones, with some not included. The record shows 20,000 or so clones for this sample, with no singletons present. Cutaneous lymph node cells were pooled, and they were sorted using CD4, CD8alpha, NKG2D, NKG2ACE and other markers. The TCR comes from a C3H/HeJ mouse with alopecia areata. Mouse MHC haplotype: H2-k. Sequenced input: CD8+ T cells sorted from a lymph node.

The sequenced part of the CDR3 DNA is TGTGCTAGCAGCAGGGCAGAA. Protein: CASSRAE. In full, the CDR3 is CASSRAETLYF. The chain has TRBV17 and TRBJ2-3; D call uncertain. The missing CDR3 end, 4 residues past where the read stops, is filled in from the germline J gene. V lost 6 bases and J lost 3, with 4 bases in between. This CDR3 region has 11 residues. Germline CDR1 reads MNHDT; CDR2 reads YYDKIL.